This is a list of T cell receptor beta chains from one sample in a study of blood T cells in healthy people across ages. TCRdb re-called the 5' RACE reads through MiXCR, storing one row per CDR3 protein. Among some 1.4 million distinct CDR3 sequences listed, 35% to 45% were seen once. Sequencing used blood. The receptors were sampled from a woman aged 18 to 35 in good health. Both conserved end residues are part of each CDR3. A D gene is named only where the DNA matches it firmly. Not every row has a clone size; where given, it reads once, few, many or a size class.

TGCAGTGCTAGAGAAGAACGGGTAACAAGGACTGAAGCTTTCTTT	CSAREERVTRTEAFF	-	-	TRBV20-1	TRBJ1-1
TGCAGTCCTCAGGGAACTGAAGCTTTCTTT	CSPQGTEAFF	few	-	TRBV20-1	TRBJ1-1
TGTGCCAGCAAAACAGGGGAATGGGATGGCTACACCTTC	CASKTGEWDGYTF	-	TRBD1	TRBV6-5	TRBJ1-2
TGTGCCAGCAGTCCCCCGGGGCAGGGTGGCACTGAAGCTTTCTTT	CASSPPGQGGTEAFF	-	-	TRBV4-2	TRBJ1-1
TGTGCCAGCAGCCCTCTGACAACGGGGCTTGCCTACGAGCAGTACTTC	CASSPLTTGLAYEQYF	-	-	TRBV4-2	TRBJ2-7
TGCAGTGCTAGTAGCGCGGGAAGCGCCTACAATGAGCAGTTCTTC	CSASSAGSAYNEQFF	-	-	TRBV20-1	TRBJ2-1
TGTGCCAGCAGCCGGGGGGTCGTAGATACGCAGTATTTT	CASSRGVVDTQYF	few	TRBD2	TRBV7-2	TRBJ2-3
TGCAGCGTGAGACCTAGTCTCGAGCAGTTCTTC	CSVRPSLEQFF	many	-	TRBV29-1	TRBJ2-1
TGCGCCAGCAGCTTGCGGGAGAGGGGTACTGAAGCTTTCTTT	CASSLRERGTEAFF	few	-	TRBV5-1	TRBJ1-1
TGTGCCAGCAGCTCGGCTGTGGGGAACACTGAAGCTTTCTTT	CASSSAVGNTEAFF	once	-	TRBV5-6	TRBJ1-1
-	CASSFGEGYGYTF	-	-	TRBV12-3/TRBV12-4	TRBJ1-2
TGTGCCAGCAGCTTATCCGCTACGGGGGGTTCAAATGAGCAGTTCTTC	CASSLSATGGSNEQFF	few	TRBD2	TRBV7-2	TRBJ2-1
TGTGCCAGCAGTAACACGAGGGCAGGGCTAGCCTACGAGCAGTACTTC	CASSNTRAGLAYEQYF	few	-	TRBV6-5	TRBJ2-7
TGCAGTGCTGGTCGGGGGCTGTACCAAGAGACCCAGTACTTC	CSAGRGLYQETQYF	few	-	TRBV20-1	TRBJ2-5
TGTGCCAGCAGCCGCTTTAGCGGGGTCCTCTTGGGCACAGATACGCAGTATTTT	CASSRFSGVLLGTDTQYF	-	TRBD2	TRBV7-9	TRBJ2-3
TGTGCCAGTAGGAGGACTAGCGGGTTTGTCCATGAGCAGTTCTTC	CASRRTSGFVHEQFF	once	TRBD2	TRBV19	TRBJ2-1
TGTGCCAGCAGCGTAGAAACAGGCTCCCACCGAAGAGGAAACACCATATATTTT	CASSVETGSHRRGNTIYF	-	-	TRBV9	TRBJ1-3
TGTGCCAGCAGCCACCACCCAACCTACGAGCAGTACTTC	CASSHHPTYEQYF	-	-	TRBV12-3/TRBV12-4	TRBJ2-7
TGTGCCAGCAGTTTAGGCCAGTGTGAGCAGTTCTTC	CASSLGQCEQFF	few	-	TRBV12-3/TRBV12-4	TRBJ2-1
TGTGCCAGCAGATCCCCCGAGGCGGGAGTCATTGAGCAGTTCTTC	CASRSPEAGVIEQFF	-	TRBD2	TRBV2	TRBJ2-1
TGTGCCATCAGTGAAAAGGGGACCGAGAAGGATGGCTACACCTTC	CAISEKGTEKDGYTF	few	-	TRBV10-3	TRBJ1-2
TGTGCCAGCAGCCTCAGGGAGTCGGGAACAACTGAAGCTTTCTTT	CASSLRESGTTEAFF	-	-	TRBV7-8	TRBJ1-1
TGTGCCAGCAGTGAAGATGGGGGGCGTGGGTCCAATGAGCAGTACTTC	CASSEDGGRGSNEQYF	-	-	TRBV6-1	TRBJ2-5
TGTGCCAGCAGCGTAGCTACAAGTTCCGGCTACACCTTC	CASSVATSSGYTF	-	-	TRBV9	TRBJ1-2
TGCAGTGCCCGATTGTGGCAGAGCACAGATACGCAGTATTTT	CSARLWQSTDTQYF	-	-	TRBV20-1	TRBJ2-3
TGTGCCAGCTCATCCAACTCCGGCTTCGGCACCGCCTACGAGCAGTACTTC	CASSSNSGFGTAYEQYF	-	-	TRBV18	TRBJ2-7
TGCGCCAGCAGCCAAGATCCCGGGGAGTACGAGCAGTACTTC	CASSQDPGEYEQYF	-	-	TRBV4-3	TRBJ2-7
TGCAGCGTTGGACAGGGACAAGGACGCTATGGCTACACCTTC	CSVGQGQGRYGYTF	-	TRBD1	TRBV29-1	TRBJ1-2
TGTGCCAGCAGCTTGGCCAGTTCAACCTCCTACGAGCAGTACTTC	CASSLASSTSYEQYF	few	-	TRBV7-2	TRBJ2-7
TGTGCCAGCAGTGAATCGACCGGGACCCATGGTGATACGCAGTATTTT	CASSESTGTHGDTQYF	-	-	TRBV25-1	TRBJ2-3
TGTGCCAGCAGCCACACCCATGGGAACGAGCAGTACTTC	CASSHTHGNEQYF	many	-	TRBV4-2	TRBJ2-7
TGTGCCAGCAGCCAAGAGATAGCGGGGGGGACAGATACGCAGTATTTT	CASSQEIAGGTDTQYF	-	TRBD2	TRBV3-1	TRBJ2-3
TGTGCCAGCAGCTTTCTAAGCGGGGGGGGAAGAGATACGCAGTATTTT	CASSFLSGGGRDTQYF	-	TRBD2	TRBV11-2	TRBJ2-3
TGTGCCAGCAGCTTGATCCCTAGCGGGACGAATGAGCAGTTCTTC	CASSLIPSGTNEQFF	-	TRBD2	TRBV5-6	TRBJ2-1
TGCAGTGGTGACCGGGACAGGGGCTACGAGCAGTACTTC	CSGDRDRGYEQYF	-	TRBD1	TRBV20-1	TRBJ2-7
TGTGCCAGCAGGAGAGGGGAGGGAGACTATGGCTACACCTTC	CASRRGEGDYGYTF	few	-	TRBV6-1	TRBJ1-2
TGCGCCAGCAGCTTGAAAGGCTTTAGCACAGATACGCAGTATTTT	CASSLKGFSTDTQYF	-	-	TRBV5-1	TRBJ2-3
TGCGCCAGCAGCCATGGGCGGGGCGGCACAGATACGCAGTATTTT	CASSHGRGGTDTQYF	-	-	TRBV4-1	TRBJ2-3
TGCGCCAGCAGCCCGATTCGGGGGGCCGGAGAGACCCAGTACTTC	CASSPIRGAGETQYF	few	-	TRBV4-1	TRBJ2-5
TGCAGTGAGAGGGCAGTAGGATCGGTTATAGGTGAGCAGTACTTC	CSERAVGSVIGEQYF	few	-	TRBV20-1	TRBJ2-5
TGTGCCAGCAGTTTCGGGGACAGGGGTAACGACGAGCAGTACTTC	CASSFGDRGNDEQYF	few	TRBD1	TRBV28	TRBJ2-7
TGTGCCAGCAGTCGAACAGGGGCGGTTAATGAAAAACTGTTTTTT	CASSRTGAVNEKLFF	few	TRBD1	TRBV2	TRBJ1-4
TGCAGCGTTGAAGATCCCGGGGGCCATGGCTACACCTTC	CSVEDPGGHGYTF	-	-	TRBV29-1	TRBJ1-2
TGTGCCAGCAGCTTAGTGAGATGGGGCAGCAACTATGGCTACACCTTC	CASSLVRWGSNYGYTF	few	-	TRBV11-2	TRBJ1-2
TGCAGCTCTGGGACTAGCGATTGGGAGACCCAGTACTTC	CSSGTSDWETQYF	few	TRBD2	TRBV20-1	TRBJ2-5
TGTGCCAGCAACATCGGAGTGGGGGCAATCAATCAGCCCCAGCATTTT	CASNIGVGAINQPQHF	few	-	TRBV2	TRBJ1-5
TGTGCCAGCAGCTACCGGACTAGCGGGAGCGTCACCGGGGAGCTGTTTTTT	CASSYRTSGSVTGELFF	few	TRBD2	TRBV5-5	TRBJ2-2
TGCAGTGCGCCTGCGGGGGGGTCCTCCTACAATGAGCAGTTCTTC	CSAPAGGSSYNEQFF	-	TRBD2	TRBV20-1	TRBJ2-1
TGCGCCAGCAGCCAATTGGGAGGGGAAAAACTGTTTTTT	CASSQLGGEKLFF	-	-	TRBV4-1	TRBJ1-4
TGCGCCAGCAGCCAAGCCCCGGGGGGATACTATGGCTACACCTTC	CASSQAPGGYYGYTF	-	-	TRBV4-1	TRBJ1-2
TGTGCCAGCAGCACCAAAACAGGGGTTCAGCCCCAGCATTTT	CASSTKTGVQPQHF	-	TRBD1	TRBV7-2	TRBJ1-5
TGTGCCAGCACTAGAGCGGGAGCGATCGGAGATGAGCAGTACTTC	CASTRAGAIGDEQYF	-	TRBD2	TRBV6-1	TRBJ2-5
TGCAGTGCTAGGCACGGGGCCAAGGAGCAGTACTTC	CSARHGAKEQYF	once	-	TRBV20-1	TRBJ2-7
TGTGCCAGCAGTGTAGGGGCGGAGTGGAGAGAGCAGTTCTTC	CASSVGAEWREQFF	-	-	TRBV12-3/TRBV12-4	TRBJ2-1
TGTGCCATGCCGCGGCCGATCCTACAGGGGGACACTGAAGCTTTCTTT	CAMPRPILQGDTEAFF	-	TRBD1	TRBV10-3	TRBJ1-1
TGTGCCAGCAGTTCCCCGGGTAGCGGGGGTTCAGATACGCAGTATTTT	CASSSPGSGGSDTQYF	few	TRBD2	TRBV12-3/TRBV12-4	TRBJ2-3
TGTGCCAGCAGCCCCTCGGGAGCGGGGCGCTACAATGAGCAGTTCTTC	CASSPSGAGRYNEQFF	-	TRBD2	TRBV28	TRBJ2-1
TGCAGCGTTGAAGGCGGACAGGGGGCCAATGAGCAGTTCTTC	CSVEGGQGANEQFF	many	TRBD1	TRBV29-1	TRBJ2-1
TGTGCCAGCACGCGGGGAGGTGTCTACGAGCAGTACTTC	CASTRGGVYEQYF	few	-	TRBV7-2	TRBJ2-7
TGTGCCAGCAGTCAAACAGGGGACAATTCACCCCTCCACTTT	CASSQTGDNSPLHF	-	TRBD1	TRBV6-5	TRBJ1-6